This TCR beta chain was found in a study of T cells in Graves' hyperthyroidism and ophthalmopathy. About the research overall: At initial diagnosis, before any treatment had begun, peripheral blood was obtained.

Amplification yielded TCR beta CDR3 regions, with RNA transcripts as the source. With the HTBI primer set, the TCR CDR3 went through a first round of RT-PCR. TCRdb redid the calling of the multiplex PCR reads with MiXCR, one entry per CDR3 protein. The sample has approximately 870,000 distinct CDR3 sequences, around 38% seen once. Remarks on this clonotype: The antigen is undetermined.

This CDR3 comprises 11 residues. Trimming cost V 6 bases and J 10 bases, with 9 bases left between them. CDR1 SGHAT and CDR2 FQNNGV come from the germline V gene. Aged 18 to 65, the patients had hyperthyroidism that was newly diagnosed and had lasted under 2 months. Thyroid ultrasound, orbital computed tomography, clinical symptoms, and serum thyroxine and TRAb underpinned diagnoses. Study-level points and caveats: Most thyroid clonotypes expanded above 0.001 were also detected in blood.

Sequenced material: blood. The source of this sequence is a man aged 18-30 years with Graves' hyperthyroidism. The J gene is TRBJ2-2, the V gene TRBV11-2, with D unclear. CDR3 amino acids: CASRLGVELFF. The CDR3 nucleotides read TGTGCCAGCAGGCTAGGAGTGGAGCTGTTTTTT.